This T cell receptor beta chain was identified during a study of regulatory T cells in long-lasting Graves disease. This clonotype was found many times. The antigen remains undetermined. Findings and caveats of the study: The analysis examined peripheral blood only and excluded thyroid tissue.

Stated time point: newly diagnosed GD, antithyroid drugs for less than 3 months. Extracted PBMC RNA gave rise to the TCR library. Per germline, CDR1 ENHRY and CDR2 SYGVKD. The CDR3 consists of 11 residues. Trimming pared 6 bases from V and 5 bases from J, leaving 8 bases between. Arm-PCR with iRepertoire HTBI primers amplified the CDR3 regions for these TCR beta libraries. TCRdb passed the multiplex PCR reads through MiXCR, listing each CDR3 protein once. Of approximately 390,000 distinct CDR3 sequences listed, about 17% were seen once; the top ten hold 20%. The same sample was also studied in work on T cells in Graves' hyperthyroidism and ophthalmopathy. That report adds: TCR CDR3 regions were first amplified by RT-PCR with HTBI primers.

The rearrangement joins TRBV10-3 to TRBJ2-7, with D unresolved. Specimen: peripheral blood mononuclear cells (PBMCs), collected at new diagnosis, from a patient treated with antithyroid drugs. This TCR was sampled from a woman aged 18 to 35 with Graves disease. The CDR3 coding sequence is TGTGCCATCAGAGATTTTGACGAGCAGTACTTC. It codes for CAIRDFDEQYF.